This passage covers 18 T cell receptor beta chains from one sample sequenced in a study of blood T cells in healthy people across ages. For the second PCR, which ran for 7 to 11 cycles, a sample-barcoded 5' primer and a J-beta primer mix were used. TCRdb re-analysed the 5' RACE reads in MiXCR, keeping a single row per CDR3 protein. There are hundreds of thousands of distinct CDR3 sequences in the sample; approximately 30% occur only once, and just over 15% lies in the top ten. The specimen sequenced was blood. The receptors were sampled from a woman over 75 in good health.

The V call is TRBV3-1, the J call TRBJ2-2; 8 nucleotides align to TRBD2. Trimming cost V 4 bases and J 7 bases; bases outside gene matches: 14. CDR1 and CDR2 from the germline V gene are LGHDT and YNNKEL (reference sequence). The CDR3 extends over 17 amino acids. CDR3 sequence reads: CASSRQAGGRFIGELFF. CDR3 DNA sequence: TGTGCCAGCAGCCGACAGGCTGGCGGGAGGTTTATCGGGGAGCTGTTTTTT.

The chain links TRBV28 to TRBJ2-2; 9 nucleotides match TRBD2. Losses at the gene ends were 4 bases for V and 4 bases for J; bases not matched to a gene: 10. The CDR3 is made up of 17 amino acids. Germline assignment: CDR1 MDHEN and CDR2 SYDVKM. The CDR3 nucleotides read TGTGCCAGCAGTTCTAATAGCGGGGGAGGCGGCACCGGGGAGCTGTTTTTT. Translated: CASSSNSGGGGTGELFF.

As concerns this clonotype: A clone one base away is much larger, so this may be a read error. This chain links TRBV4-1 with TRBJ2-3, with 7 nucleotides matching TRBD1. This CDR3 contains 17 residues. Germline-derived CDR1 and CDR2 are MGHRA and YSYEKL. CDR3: CAGSQVQGVSATDTQYF. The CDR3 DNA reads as TGCGCCGGCAGCCAAGTCCAGGGGGTCAGCGCGACAGATACGCAGTATTTT.

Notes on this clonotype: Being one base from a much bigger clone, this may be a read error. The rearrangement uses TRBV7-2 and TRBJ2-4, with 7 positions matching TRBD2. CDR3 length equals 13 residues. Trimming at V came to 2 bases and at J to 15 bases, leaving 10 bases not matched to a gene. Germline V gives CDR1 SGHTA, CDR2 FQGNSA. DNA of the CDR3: TGTGCCAGCAGCTTACGGACTAGTGCACAGGCGTACTTC. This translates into CASSLRTSAQAYF.

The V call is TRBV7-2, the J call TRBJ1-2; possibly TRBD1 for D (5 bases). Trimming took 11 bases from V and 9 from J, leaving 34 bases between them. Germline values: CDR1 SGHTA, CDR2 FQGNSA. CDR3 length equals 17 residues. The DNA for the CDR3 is TGTGCCGACAGCCGATCCCCGGTAGGGACGGAAACTCCTCGCTACACCTTC. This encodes CADSRSPVGTETPRYTF.

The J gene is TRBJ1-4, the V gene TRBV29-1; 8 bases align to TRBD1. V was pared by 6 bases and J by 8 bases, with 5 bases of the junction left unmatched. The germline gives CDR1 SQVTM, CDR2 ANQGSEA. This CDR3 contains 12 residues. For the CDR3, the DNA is TGCAGCGTAACAGGGGGGAAAGAAAAACTGTTTTTT. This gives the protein CSVTGGKEKLFF.

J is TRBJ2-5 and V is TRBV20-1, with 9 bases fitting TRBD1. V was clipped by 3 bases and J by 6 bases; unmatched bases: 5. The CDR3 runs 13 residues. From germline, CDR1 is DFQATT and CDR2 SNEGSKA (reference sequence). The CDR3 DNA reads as TGCAGTGCTAGCAGACAGGGGGGGAAGACCCAGTACTTC. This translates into CSASRQGGKTQYF.

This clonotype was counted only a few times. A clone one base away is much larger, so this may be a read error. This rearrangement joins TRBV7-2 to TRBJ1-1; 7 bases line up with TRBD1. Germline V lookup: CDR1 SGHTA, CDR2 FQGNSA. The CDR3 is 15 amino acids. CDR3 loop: CASGLVIQGLPEAFF. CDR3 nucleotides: TGTGCCAGCGGCTTAGTCATACAGGGGTTGCCTGAAGCTTTCTTT.

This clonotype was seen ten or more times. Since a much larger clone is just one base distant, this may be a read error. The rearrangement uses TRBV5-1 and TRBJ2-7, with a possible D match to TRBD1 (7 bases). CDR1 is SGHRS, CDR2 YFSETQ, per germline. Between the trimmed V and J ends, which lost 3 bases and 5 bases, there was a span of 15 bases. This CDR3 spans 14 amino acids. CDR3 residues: CASSWAGGKDEQYF. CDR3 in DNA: TGCGCCAGCAGCTGGGCAGGGGGGAAGGACGAGCAGTACTTC.

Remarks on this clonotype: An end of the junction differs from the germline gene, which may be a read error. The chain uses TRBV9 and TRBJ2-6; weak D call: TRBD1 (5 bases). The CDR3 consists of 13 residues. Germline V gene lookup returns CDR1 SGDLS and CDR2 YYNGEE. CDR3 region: CASGVSGASVLTF. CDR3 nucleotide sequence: TGTGCCAGCGGCGTGTCTGGGGCCAGCGTCCTGACTTTC.

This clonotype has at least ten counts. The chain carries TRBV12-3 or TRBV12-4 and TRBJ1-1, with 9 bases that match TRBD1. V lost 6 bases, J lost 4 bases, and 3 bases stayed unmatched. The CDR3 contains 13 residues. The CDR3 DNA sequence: TGTGCCAGCAGAGTGGACAGGGGCACTGAAGCTTTCTTT. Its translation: CASRVDRGTEAFF.

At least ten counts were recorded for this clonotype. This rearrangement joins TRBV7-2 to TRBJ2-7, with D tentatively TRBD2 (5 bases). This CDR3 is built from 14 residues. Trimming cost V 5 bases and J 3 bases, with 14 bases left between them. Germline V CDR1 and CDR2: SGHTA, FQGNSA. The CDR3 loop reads CASSPREGNYEQYF. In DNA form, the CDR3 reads TGTGCCAGCAGCCCCCGGGAAGGGAACTACGAGCAGTACTTC.

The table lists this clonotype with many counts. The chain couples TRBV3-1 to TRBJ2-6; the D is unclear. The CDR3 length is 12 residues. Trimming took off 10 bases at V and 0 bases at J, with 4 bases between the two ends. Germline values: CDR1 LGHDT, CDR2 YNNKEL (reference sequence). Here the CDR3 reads CATVSGANVLTF. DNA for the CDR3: TGTGCCACCGTCTCTGGGGCCAACGTCCTGACTTTC. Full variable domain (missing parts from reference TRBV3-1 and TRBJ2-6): DTAVSQTPKYLVTQMGNDKSIKCEQNLGHDTMYWYKQDSKKFLKIMFSYNNKELIINETVPNRFSPKSPDKAHLNLHINSLELGDSAVYFCATVSGANVLTFGAGSRLTVL.

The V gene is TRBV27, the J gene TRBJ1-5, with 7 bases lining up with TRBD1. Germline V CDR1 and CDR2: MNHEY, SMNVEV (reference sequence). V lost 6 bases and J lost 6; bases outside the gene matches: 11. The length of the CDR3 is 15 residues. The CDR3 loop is CASSPYRDSGQPQHF. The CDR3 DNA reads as TGTGCCAGCAGCCCCTACCGGGACAGCGGTCAGCCCCAGCATTTT.

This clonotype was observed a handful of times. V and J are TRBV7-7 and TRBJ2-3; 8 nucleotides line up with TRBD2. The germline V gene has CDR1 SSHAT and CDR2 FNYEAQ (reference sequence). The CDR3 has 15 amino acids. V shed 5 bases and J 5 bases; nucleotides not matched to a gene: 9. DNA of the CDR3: TGTGCCAGCAGCAGAAACGGGGGGGCCCAAGATACGCAGTATTTT. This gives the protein CASSRNGGAQDTQYF.

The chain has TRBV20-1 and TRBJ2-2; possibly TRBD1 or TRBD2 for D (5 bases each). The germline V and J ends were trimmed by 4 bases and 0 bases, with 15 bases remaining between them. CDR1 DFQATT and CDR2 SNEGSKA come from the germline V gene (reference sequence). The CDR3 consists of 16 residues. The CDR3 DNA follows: TGCAGTGCTAATTCTGATCGGGGCTCGAACACCGGGGAGCTGTTTTTT. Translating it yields CSANSDRGSNTGELFF.

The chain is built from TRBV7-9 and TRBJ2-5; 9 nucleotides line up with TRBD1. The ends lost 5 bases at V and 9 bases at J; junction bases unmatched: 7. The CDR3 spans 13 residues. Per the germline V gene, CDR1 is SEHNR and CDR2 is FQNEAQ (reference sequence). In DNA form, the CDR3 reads TGTGCCAGCAGCGCCGGGACAGGGACGGCCCAGTACTTC. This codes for CASSAGTGTAQYF.

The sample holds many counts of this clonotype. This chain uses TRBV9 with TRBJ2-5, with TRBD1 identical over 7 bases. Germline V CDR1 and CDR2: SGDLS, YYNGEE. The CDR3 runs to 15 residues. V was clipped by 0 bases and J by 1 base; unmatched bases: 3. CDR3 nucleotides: TGTGCCAGCAGCGTAGGAGGGGGCCTCCAAGAGACCCAGTACTTC. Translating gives CASSVGGGLQETQYF.